This passage covers 4 T cell receptor beta chains from one sample sequenced in a study of a mutant IDH1 vaccine in newly diagnosed glioma. Regarding time point: baseline, week 1 (first vaccination visit). Treatment defined: pre-vaccination baseline after standard-of-care therapy. Assay: immunoSEQ multiplex PCR; the TCRdb copy retains only in-frame clones and omits some. Among around 54,000 clones listed, 80% to 90% were seen once. This specimen consisted of PBMCs, obtained from a glioma patient treated with radiotherapy, temozolomide or both. The receptors were sampled from a man between 18 and 29 years old with glioma.

The chain recombines TRBV10-3 with TRBJ1-3; unclear D gene. The V end was cut by 0 bases, the J end by 4 bases, with 7 bases between. CDR3 length: 14 amino acids. Germline V gene sequence: CDR1 ENHRY, CDR2 SYGVKD. The CDR3 coding sequence is TGTGCCATCAGTGAGTCGCAGCGGGGAAACACCATATATTTT. It yields the protein CAISESQRGNTIYF.

This sequence joins TRBV7-2 and TRBJ2-7, with 7 bases matching TRBD1. The CDR3 extends over 14 amino acids. The germline V gene has CDR1 SGHTA and CDR2 FQGNSA. The V segment lost 1 base and the J segment 4 bases; nucleotides outside the gene matches: 4. The CDR3 DNA is TGTGCCAGCAGCTTAGAGGGGGCCCCATACGAGCAGTACTTC. Translated, it gives CASSLEGAPYEQYF.

The rearrangement uses TRBV5-1 and TRBJ2-2, with 7 bases fitting TRBD1. V shed 5 bases and J 0 bases; nucleotides not matched to a gene: 1. The CDR3 consists of 14 residues. Germline CDR1 is SGHRS and CDR2 is YFSETQ. This chain's CDR3 is CASRDRTNTGELFF. CDR3 bases: TGCGCCAGCAGGGACAGGACGAACACCGGGGAGCTGTTTTTT. Supplemented by reference TRBV5-1 and TRBJ2-2, the full variable domain reads KAGVTQTPRYLIKTRGQQVTLSCSPISGHRSVSWYQQTPGQGLQFLFEYFSETQRNKGNFPGRFSGRQFSNSRSEMNVSTLELGDSALYLCASRDRTNTGELFFGEGSRLTVL.

J is TRBJ1-1 and V is TRBV16; D uncertain. The V end was cut by 1 base, the J end by 2 bases, with 5 bases between. The CDR3 totals 13 residues. CDR1 and CDR2 (germline): KGHSY, FQNENV. CDR3 DNA sequence: TGTGCCAGCAGCCAATTGGTTAACACTGAAGCTTTCTTT. Its protein is CASSQLVNTEAFF.